The 14 T cell receptor beta chains presented below share a single source sample, sequenced in a study of cytomegalovirus exposure and HLA in healthy donors listed by TCRdb under 2017. The library came from the immunoSEQ multiplex PCR assay. TCRdb mirrors the immuneACCESS table, restricted to in-frame sequences. Some clones are absent from its copies; in checked studies, under half trace to an unresolved V gene, and the reason for the others is unknown. The sample data list 120,000 to 150,000 clones, and approximately 86% of these were observed just once. The ten largest clones add up to under 5% of the sample. Sequences were obtained from PBMCs. Receptors originate from a man in his late teens or twenties in good health and CMV-seropositive.

The V and J genes are TRBV19 and TRBJ2-1; 8 bases align to TRBD1. Germline trimming cut 5 bases from V and 10 bases from J; bases unmatched to any gene: 7. The germline gives CDR1 LNHDA, CDR2 SQIVND (reference sequence). The CDR3 contains 13 residues. The CDR3 region is CASSVDRGGEQFF. The CDR3 DNA sequence: TGTGCCAGTAGTGTCGACAGGGGAGGCGAGCAGTTCTTC.

The V gene is TRBV2, the J gene TRBJ1-4; perhaps TRBD1 as D (6 bases). Germline V gene data show CDR1 as SNHLY and CDR2 as FYNNEI. CDR3 length equals 15 residues. V dropped 5 bases and J dropped 3 bases, with 13 bases sitting between them. CDR3 DNA sequence: TGTGCCAGCAGTTATCCGGGACAACCTAATGAAAAACTGTTTTTT. Protein: CASSYPGQPNEKLFF.

CDR3: CASSLRESGGTTDTQYF. Here the CDR3 DNA reads TGCGCCAGCAGCTTGAGGGAGAGCGGGGGGACCACAGATACGCAGTATTTT. V is TRBV5-1 and J is TRBJ2-3, with 9 bases that match TRBD2. The CDR3 has 17 residues. Germline lookup yields CDR1 SGHRS and CDR2 YFSETQ. J was trimmed by 2 bases and V by 1 base; bases with no gene match: 8. Full variable domain (outside the CDR3, taken from reference TRBV5-1 and TRBJ2-3): KAGVTQTPRYLIKTRGQQVTLSCSPISGHRSVSWYQQTPGQGLQFLFEYFSETQRNKGNFPGRFSGRQFSNSRSEMNVSTLELGDSALYLCASSLRESGGTTDTQYFGPGTRLTVL.

The V call is TRBV10-3, the J call TRBJ2-5; D unresolved. The V and J ends lost 0 bases and 4 bases respectively, with 9 bases between them. The CDR3 has 14 residues. Germline CDR1 and CDR2: ENHRY and SYGVKD. CDR3 sequence: CAISESPAGETQYF. CDR3 nucleotides: TGTGCCATCAGTGAGTCGCCCGCCGGAGAGACCCAGTACTTC.

This chain connects TRBV27 to TRBJ1-6, with 7 bases matching TRBD1. CDR1 and CDR2 (germline): MNHEY, SMNVEV (reference sequence). CDR3 length: 16 amino acids. V lost 5 bases to trimming and J lost 5 bases; unmatched junction nucleotides: 9. The CDR3 bases are TGTGCCAGCAGTCCCCTCGAGAGGGGGCATAATTCACCCCTCCACTTT. Protein: CASSPLERGHNSPLHF.

This clone showed up just once. The chain combines TRBV29-1 with TRBJ2-1; 7 positions agree with TRBD2. The CDR3 has 15 amino acids. Germline-derived CDR1 and CDR2 are SQVTM and ANQGSEA. Unmatched junction bases numbered 10, after V lost 4 bases and J lost 4 bases. The CDR3 DNA reads as TGCAGCGTTGTGCCCTCGGGGGGTATATACAATGAGCAGTTCTTC. Translating it yields CSVVPSGGIYNEQFF.

This clone was observed a single time. The chain employs TRBV18 and TRBJ1-5; 10 bases agree with TRBD1. Germline values: CDR1 KGHSH, CDR2 LQKENI. The CDR3 runs to 18 residues. Trimming at V came to 1 base and at J to 4 bases, leaving 10 bases not matched to a gene. DNA of the CDR3: TGTGCCAGCTCACCACTCGGGGTGACAGGGGGCATAAATCAGCCCCAGCATTTT. This gives the protein CASSPLGVTGGINQPQHF.

The CDR3 loop is CASSPGGSPNGDEQYF. In nucleotides, the CDR3 is TGTGCCAGCAGCCCTGGAGGATCCCCAAACGGCGACGAGCAGTACTTC. The chain employs TRBV7-9 and TRBJ2-7; possible D gene TRBD2, 5 bases. V was pared by 5 bases and J by 5 bases, with 22 bases between. The CDR3 has 16 amino acids. From germline, CDR1 is SEHNR and CDR2 FQNEAQ (reference sequence).

The chain employs TRBV6-1 and TRBJ2-1; 7 bases align to TRBD1. This CDR3 contains 14 residues. Per germline, CDR1 MNHNS and CDR2 SASEGT. V lost 1 base and J lost 9; bases outside the gene matches: 6. The DNA of the CDR3 is TGTGCCAGCAGTGAAGAGGGGGACAGTAGTGAGCAGTTCTTC. The encoded protein is CASSEEGDSSEQFF.

This clone was counted once. The rearrangement uses TRBV2 and TRBJ1-4, with 7 bases identical to TRBD1. V lost 3 bases to trimming and J lost 6 bases; unmatched junction nucleotides: 13. The CDR3 extends over 17 amino acids. From germline, CDR1 is SNHLY and CDR2 FYNNEI. For the CDR3, the DNA is TGTGCCAGCAGTGATACAGGGGAATGGTTGATTGATGAAAAACTGTTTTTT. Translation: CASSDTGEWLIDEKLFF.

The CDR3 DNA follows: TGTGCCAGCAGTGAAGCAGGGACTAGCTATCTGCTGAAGGACTACGAGCAGTACTTC. Its translation is CASSEAGTSYLLKDYEQYF. The rearrangement uses TRBV2 and TRBJ2-7; TRBD2 agrees at 9 bases. This CDR3 is 19 amino acids long. Germline values: CDR1 SNHLY, CDR2 FYNNEI. V dropped 0 bases and J dropped 3; count of bases not matched to a gene: 15.

The rearrangement uses TRBV29-1 and TRBJ2-7; 9 nucleotides line up with TRBD1. CDR3 length equals 13 residues. CDR1 is SQVTM and CDR2 is ANQGSEA in the germline V gene. Losses at the gene ends were 4 bases for V and 7 bases for J; bases not matched to a gene: 8. The CDR3 sequence: CSVARDRAGEQYF. The CDR3 DNA reads as TGCAGCGTTGCCAGGGACAGGGCGGGGGAGCAGTACTTC.

This clone occurred once. The rearrangement joins TRBV14 to TRBJ2-7; 11 nucleotides align to TRBD1. V lost 5 bases and J lost 7; bases outside the gene matches: 4. The CDR3 is 13 residues long. The germline V gene has CDR1 SGHDN and CDR2 FVKESK. CDR3: CASSGQGAGEQYF. CDR3 nucleotides: TGTGCCAGCAGCGGACAGGGGGCGGGGGAGCAGTACTTC.

V gene TRBV4-2 combines with J gene TRBJ1-1; D not resolved. V shed 4 bases and J shed 2 bases, with 2 bases lying between them. Germline V gene lookup returns CDR1 LGHNA and CDR2 YNFKEQ. The CDR3 has 11 amino acids. The CDR3 here is CASSLNTEAFF. Here the CDR3 DNA reads TGTGCCAGCAGCCTAAACACTGAAGCTTTCTTT.